Listed here are 21 T cell receptor beta chains from one sample, sequenced in a study of T cell responses to AZD1222 COVID-19 vaccine. The data were produced by immunoSEQ multiplex PCR, yet TCRdb's version contains in-frame clones alone and is incomplete. The table shows over 100,000 clones, with about 90% occurring only once. The specimen comprised peripheral blood, sampled on day 0 of AZD1222 vaccination. The receptors stem from an adult in good health.

This clone was observed a single time. The gene calls are TRBV10-2 and TRBJ2-3; possibly TRBD1 for D (5 bases). Germline V lookup: CDR1 WSHSY, CDR2 SAAADI. The V end lost 2 bases, the J end lost 2 bases, and 11 bases lay between the germline ends. This CDR3 is 15 amino acids long. The CDR3: CASSEGAGHTDTQYF. In DNA form, the CDR3 reads TGCGCCAGCAGTGAGGGGGCAGGGCACACAGATACGCAGTATTTT.

This clone was observed a single time. This rearrangement joins TRBV29-1 to TRBJ2-3, with a possible D match to TRBD2 (5 bases). Per germline, CDR1 SQVTM and CDR2 ANQGSEA. CDR3 length equals 12 residues. The V and J ends lost 4 bases and 1 base respectively, with 6 bases between them. As DNA, the CDR3 is TGCAGCGTTGTGGAGGGCACAGATACGCAGTATTTT. It encodes CSVVEGTDTQYF.

DNA of the CDR3: TGTGCCAGCAGCGGGACCGCGAACACCGGGGAGCTGTTTTTT. Translated, it gives CASSGTANTGELFF. The chain joins TRBV19 to TRBJ2-2; 7 bases fit TRBD2. From germline, CDR1 is LNHDA and CDR2 SQIVND (reference sequence). The CDR3 sequence is 14 residues long. J was trimmed by 0 bases and V by 9 bases; bases with no gene match: 4.

This chain uses TRBV9 with TRBJ1-2, with 7 bases aligning to TRBD1. This CDR3 region has 15 residues. Trimming took 4 bases from V and 2 from J; bases not matched to a gene: 8. The germline CDR1 and CDR2 sequences are SGDLS and YYNGEE. Here the CDR3 DNA reads TGTGCCAGCAGCTCCAAGGGACAGACGAACTATGGCTACACCTTC. Protein: CASSSKGQTNYGYTF.

V is TRBV11-2 and J is TRBJ1-1, with 9 nucleotides matching TRBD1. Unmatched junction bases numbered 13, after V lost 7 bases and J lost 4 bases. This CDR3 is built from 16 residues. Per germline, CDR1 SGHAT and CDR2 FQNNGV. The CDR3: CASMEGTGTWSTEAFF. CDR3 nucleotide sequence: TGTGCCAGCATGGAGGGGACAGGGACTTGGAGCACTGAAGCTTTCTTT.

This chain connects TRBV21-1 to TRBJ1-4. TRBV21-1 is reported as a pseudogene. This CDR3 is 13 amino acids long. CDR3 DNA sequence: TGTGCCAGCCCGCGGAACCTAGGGGAAAAACTGTTTTTT. This gives the protein CASPRNLGEKLFF.

This clone appeared once. Written as DNA, the CDR3 is TGTGCCAGCAGCGTAGATCCGTCAGGGACGTATTCACCCCTCCACTTT. This gives the protein CASSVDPSGTYSPLHF. This sequence joins TRBV9 and TRBJ1-6; possible D gene TRBD1, 5 bases. The V gene's germline CDR1 is SGDLS and CDR2 YYNGEE. Trimming cost V 0 bases and J 8 bases, with 15 bases left between them. This CDR3 comprises 16 residues.

The gene calls are TRBV18 and TRBJ2-3, with 11 bases fitting TRBD2. The ends lost 1 base at V and 2 bases at J; junction bases unmatched: 5. In germline, CDR1 is KGHSH, CDR2 LQKENI. This CDR3 contains 17 residues. The CDR3 DNA reads as TGTGCCAGCTCACCACGGGGACTAGCGGAAAACACAGATACGCAGTATTTT. Encoded protein: CASSPRGLAENTDTQYF.

V is TRBV29-1 and J is TRBJ2-7; 8 nucleotides agree with TRBD1. The germline V gene has CDR1 SQVTM and CDR2 ANQGSEA. J gave up 4 bases and V 6 bases, and 8 bases lay outside the gene matches. The CDR3 consists of 13 residues. The CDR3 DNA sequence: TGCAGCGTGGTCCAGGGGGCTGGGTACGAGCAGTACTTC. Its protein is CSVVQGAGYEQYF.

The chain couples TRBV30 to TRBJ1-5; D unclear. The CDR3 extends over 17 amino acids. Germline loops: CDR1 GTSNPN, CDR2 SVGIG (reference sequence). The ends were cut back, 3 bases at V and 3 bases at J, with 21 bases in the middle. In nucleotides, the CDR3 is TGTGCCTGGAGCCCAGGCCGCCTCGGAATTGTCAATCAGCCCCAGCATTTT. Protein: CAWSPGRLGIVNQPQHF.

V gene TRBV18 combines with J gene TRBJ2-5; D unresolved. Trimming shortened V by 2 bases and J by 2 bases, and 15 bases separated the two germline ends. Germline V gives CDR1 KGHSH, CDR2 LQKENI. CDR3 length: 16 amino acids. The CDR3 reads CASSPGRESRQETQYF. In DNA form, the CDR3 reads TGTGCCAGCTCACCAGGGCGCGAGTCCAGACAAGAGACCCAGTACTTC. Full variable domain (missing parts from reference TRBV18 and TRBJ2-5): NAGVMQNPRHLVRRRGQEARLRCSPMKGHSHVYWYRQLPEEGLKFMVYLQKENIIDESGMPKERFSAEFPKEGPSILRIQQVVRGDSAAYFCASSPGRESRQETQYFGPGTRLLVL.

The J gene is TRBJ1-4, the V gene TRBV18; D gene uncertain. CDR1 and CDR2 (germline): KGHSH, LQKENI. The V and J ends lost 3 bases and 0 bases respectively, with 17 bases between them. The CDR3 loop spans 18 amino acids. In DNA, the CDR3 is TGTGCCAGCTCACCCCTGCTATATTCACGGGCAACTAATGAAAAACTGTTTTTT. It translates to CASSPLLYSRATNEKLFF.

CDR3 coding DNA: TGTGCCAGCAAAACAGGGGCAACTAATGAAAAACTGTTTTTT. This gives the protein CASKTGATNEKLFF. This chain connects TRBV28 to TRBJ1-4; 7 bases fit TRBD1. In germline, CDR1 is MDHEN, CDR2 SYDVKM. The CDR3 has 14 residues. Germline trimming cut 7 bases from V and 0 bases from J; bases unmatched to any gene: 2.

The chain carries TRBV6-5 and TRBJ1-2; D is uncertain. In germline, CDR1 is MNHEY, CDR2 SVGAGI. The CDR3 extends over 12 amino acids. The V end was cut by 6 bases, the J end by 0 bases, with 5 bases between. CDR3 sequence (DNA): TGTGCCAGCAGCCATCCTAACTATGGCTACACCTTC. Amino acids: CASSHPNYGYTF.

The gene calls are TRBV7-2 and TRBJ1-1; D call uncertain. Looked up from germline, CDR1 is SGHTA and CDR2 is FQGNSA. CDR3 length equals 15 residues. Deletions cut 0 bases from V and 3 bases from J, with 11 bases between. For the CDR3, the DNA is TGTGCCAGCAGCTTAGCCTGGCCCGGATACACTGAAGCTTTCTTT. It codes for CASSLAWPGYTEAFF.

The chain joins TRBV6-4 to TRBJ2-2; D is unclear. V shed 3 bases and J shed 2 bases, with 4 bases lying between them. The CDR3 extends over 13 amino acids. CDR1 and CDR2 from the germline V gene are MRHNA and SNTAGT. CDR3 region: CASSETNTGELFF. Here the CDR3 DNA reads TGTGCCAGCAGTGAAACCAACACCGGGGAGCTGTTTTTT.

V is TRBV6-5 and J is TRBJ1-6, with D uncertain. Germline V gives CDR1 MNHEY, CDR2 SVGAGI. V lost 6 bases and J lost 0, with 6 bases in between. The CDR3 contains 14 residues. The CDR3 here is CASSASSYNSPLHF. CDR3 sequence (DNA): TGTGCCAGCAGCGCGAGCTCCTATAATTCACCCCTCCACTTT.

The CDR3 protein is CASSSGRQGLRFSVNTEAFF. The CDR3 region has the DNA TGTGCCAGCAGTTCAGGACGGCAAGGGCTTCGATTTTCGGTGAACACTGAAGCTTTCTTT. The chain couples TRBV27 to TRBJ1-1; D gene uncertain. Per germline, CDR1 MNHEY and CDR2 SMNVEV (reference sequence). The CDR3 is made up of 20 amino acids. V was trimmed by 4 bases and J by 0 bases, leaving 27 bases between them.

The rearrangement joins TRBV27 to TRBJ2-1; the match to TRBD2 covers 12 bases. This CDR3 has 15 amino acids. Germline CDR1 reads MNHEY; CDR2 reads SMNVEV (reference sequence). Trimming cost V 6 bases and J 7 bases; bases outside gene matches: 7. The CDR3 reads CASSVLAGGRNEQFF. The CDR3 DNA reads as TGTGCCAGCAGCGTACTAGCGGGGGGTAGAAATGAGCAGTTCTTC.

The gene calls are TRBV3-1 (or the pseudogene TRBV3-2) and TRBJ2-1; D perhaps matches TRBD2 (5 bases). V was clipped by 4 bases and J by 4 bases, with 20 bases between them. This CDR3 contains 17 residues. Germline V gene lookup returns CDR1 LGHDT and CDR2 YNNKEL (reference sequence). The CDR3 sequence is CASSLGVGSAQYNEQFF. The DNA for the CDR3 is TGTGCCAGCAGCCTCGGTGTGGGGAGCGCCCAATACAATGAGCAGTTCTTC.

This chain connects TRBV6-5 to TRBJ1-2; tentatively, D is TRBD1 (5 bases). Germline V CDR1 and CDR2: MNHEY, SVGAGI. CDR3 length equals 15 residues. The V end was cut by 0 bases, the J end by 3 bases, with 11 bases between. The CDR3 loop reads CASSYSPGSDYGYTF. The CDR3 DNA sequence: TGTGCCAGCAGTTACTCCCCAGGGAGCGACTATGGCTACACCTTC.